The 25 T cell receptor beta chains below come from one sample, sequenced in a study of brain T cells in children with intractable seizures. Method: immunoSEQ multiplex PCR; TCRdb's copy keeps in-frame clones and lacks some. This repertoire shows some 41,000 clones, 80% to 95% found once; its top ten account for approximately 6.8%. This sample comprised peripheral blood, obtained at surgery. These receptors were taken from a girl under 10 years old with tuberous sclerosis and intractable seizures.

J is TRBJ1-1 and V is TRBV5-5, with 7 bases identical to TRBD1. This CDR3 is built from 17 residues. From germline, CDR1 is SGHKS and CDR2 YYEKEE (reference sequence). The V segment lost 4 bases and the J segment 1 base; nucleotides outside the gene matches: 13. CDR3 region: CASSLTGTVSENTEAFF. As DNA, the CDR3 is TGTGCCAGCAGCCTTACCGGGACAGTTTCGGAGAACACTGAAGCTTTCTTT.

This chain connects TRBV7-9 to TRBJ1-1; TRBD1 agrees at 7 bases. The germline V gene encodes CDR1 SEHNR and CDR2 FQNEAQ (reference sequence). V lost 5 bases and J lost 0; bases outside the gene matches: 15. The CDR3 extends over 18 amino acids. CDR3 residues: CASSIVDRLEELNTEAFF. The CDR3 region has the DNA TGTGCCAGCAGCATCGTGGACAGGCTTGAAGAACTGAACACTGAAGCTTTCTTT.

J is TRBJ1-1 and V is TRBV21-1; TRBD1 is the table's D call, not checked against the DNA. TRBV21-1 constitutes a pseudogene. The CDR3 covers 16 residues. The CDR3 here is CASSNRPGGLNTEAFF. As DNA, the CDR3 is TGTGCCAGCAGCAATAGACCAGGGGGCTTGAACACTGAAGCTTTCTTT.

CDR3 DNA sequence: TGTGCCAGTAGTATTGGGGGCTCTGGGGCCAACGTCCTGACTTTC. Its protein product is CASSIGGSGANVLTF. The chain recombines TRBV19 with TRBJ2-6; D possibly matches TRBD1 or TRBD2 (5 bases each). Trimming cost V 3 bases and J 0 bases, with 6 bases left between them. Germline lookup yields CDR1 LNHDA and CDR2 SQIVND (reference sequence). The CDR3 runs 15 residues.

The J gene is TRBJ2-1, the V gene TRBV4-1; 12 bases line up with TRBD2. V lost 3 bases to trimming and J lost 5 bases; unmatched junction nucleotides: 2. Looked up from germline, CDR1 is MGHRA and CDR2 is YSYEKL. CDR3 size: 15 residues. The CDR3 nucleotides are TGCGCCAGCAGCCATAGGACTAGCGGGGACAATGAGCAGTTCTTC. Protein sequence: CASSHRTSGDNEQFF.

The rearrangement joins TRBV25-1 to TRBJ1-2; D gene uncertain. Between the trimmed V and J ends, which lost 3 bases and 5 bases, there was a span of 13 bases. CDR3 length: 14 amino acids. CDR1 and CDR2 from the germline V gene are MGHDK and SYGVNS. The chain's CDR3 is CASSEQATPYGYTF. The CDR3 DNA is TGTGCCAGCAGTGAGCAGGCAACCCCATATGGCTACACCTTC.

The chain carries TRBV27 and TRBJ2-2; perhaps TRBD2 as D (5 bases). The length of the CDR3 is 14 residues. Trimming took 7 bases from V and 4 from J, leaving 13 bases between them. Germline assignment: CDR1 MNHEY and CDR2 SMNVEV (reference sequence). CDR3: CASTRGFGTGELFF. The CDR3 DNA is TGTGCCAGCACTCGGGGATTTGGCACCGGGGAGCTGTTTTTT.

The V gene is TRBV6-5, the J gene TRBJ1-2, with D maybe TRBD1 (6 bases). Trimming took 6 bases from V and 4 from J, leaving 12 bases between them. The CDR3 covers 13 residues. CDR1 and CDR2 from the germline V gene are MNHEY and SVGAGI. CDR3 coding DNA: TGTGCCAGCAGGAAACAGGGTGGCTATGGCTACACCTTC. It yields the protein CASRKQGGYGYTF.

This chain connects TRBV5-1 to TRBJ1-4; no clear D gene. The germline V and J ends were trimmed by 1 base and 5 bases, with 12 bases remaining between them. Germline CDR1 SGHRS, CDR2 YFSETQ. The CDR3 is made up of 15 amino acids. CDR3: CASSLNQVLNEKLFF. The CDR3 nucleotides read TGCGCCAGCAGCTTGAATCAGGTGTTAAATGAAAAACTGTTTTTT. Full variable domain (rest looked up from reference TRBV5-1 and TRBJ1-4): KAGVTQTPRYLIKTRGQQVTLSCSPISGHRSVSWYQQTPGQGLQFLFEYFSETQRNKGNFPGRFSGRQFSNSRSEMNVSTLELGDSALYLCASSLNQVLNEKLFFGSGTQLSVL.

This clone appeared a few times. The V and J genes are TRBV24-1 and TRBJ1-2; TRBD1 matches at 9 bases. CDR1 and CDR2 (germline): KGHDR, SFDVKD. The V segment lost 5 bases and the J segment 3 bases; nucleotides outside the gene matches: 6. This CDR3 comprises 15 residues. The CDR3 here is CATSGGDRADYGYTF. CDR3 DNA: TGTGCCACCAGTGGTGGGGACAGGGCGGACTATGGCTACACCTTC.

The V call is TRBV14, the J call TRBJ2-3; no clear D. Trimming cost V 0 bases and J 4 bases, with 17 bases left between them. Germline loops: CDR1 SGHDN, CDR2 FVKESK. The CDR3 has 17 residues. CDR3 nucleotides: TGTGCCAGCAGCCAAGATACCGATAACTCAATGGCAGATACGCAGTATTTT. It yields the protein CASSQDTDNSMADTQYF.

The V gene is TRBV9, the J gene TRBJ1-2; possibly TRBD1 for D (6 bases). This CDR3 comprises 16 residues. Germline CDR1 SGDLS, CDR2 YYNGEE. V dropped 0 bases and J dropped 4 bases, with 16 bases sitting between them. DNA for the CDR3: TGTGCCAGCAGCGTAGGGCCCGGGGGCAACGCCTATGGCTACACCTTC. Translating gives CASSVGPGGNAYGYTF.

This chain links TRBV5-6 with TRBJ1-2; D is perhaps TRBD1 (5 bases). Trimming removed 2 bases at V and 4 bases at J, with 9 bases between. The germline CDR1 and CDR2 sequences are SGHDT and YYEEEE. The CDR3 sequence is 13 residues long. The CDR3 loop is CASSLGEVYGYTF. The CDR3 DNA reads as TGTGCCAGCAGCTTAGGGGAGGTCTATGGCTACACCTTC. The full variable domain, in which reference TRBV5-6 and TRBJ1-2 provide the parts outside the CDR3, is DAGVTQSPTHLIKTRGQQVTLRCSPKSGHDTVSWYQQALGQGPQFIFQYYEEEERQRGNFPDRFSGHQFPNYSSELNVNALLLGDSALYLCASSLGEVYGYTFGSGTRLTVV.

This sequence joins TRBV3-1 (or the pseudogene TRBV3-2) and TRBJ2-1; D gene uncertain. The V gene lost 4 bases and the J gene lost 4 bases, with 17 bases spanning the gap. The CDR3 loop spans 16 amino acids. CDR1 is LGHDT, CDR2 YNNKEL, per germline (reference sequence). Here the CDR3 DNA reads TGTGCCAGCAGCCGAGATAGCATCCTAATTTACAATGAGCAGTTCTTC. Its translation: CASSRDSILIYNEQFF.

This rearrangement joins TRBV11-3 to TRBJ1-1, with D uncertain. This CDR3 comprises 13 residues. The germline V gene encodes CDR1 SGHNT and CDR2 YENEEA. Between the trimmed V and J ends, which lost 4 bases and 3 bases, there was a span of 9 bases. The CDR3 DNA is TGTGCCAGCAGCTCTAACCGTTACACTGAAGCTTTCTTT. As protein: CASSSNRYTEAFF.

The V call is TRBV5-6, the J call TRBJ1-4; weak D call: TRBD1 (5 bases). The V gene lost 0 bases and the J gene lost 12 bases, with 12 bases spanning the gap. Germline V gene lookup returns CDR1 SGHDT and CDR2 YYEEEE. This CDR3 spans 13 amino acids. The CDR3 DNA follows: TGTGCCAGCAGCTTGGCCGGGGGAGGACAACTGTTTTTT. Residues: CASSLAGGGQLFF.

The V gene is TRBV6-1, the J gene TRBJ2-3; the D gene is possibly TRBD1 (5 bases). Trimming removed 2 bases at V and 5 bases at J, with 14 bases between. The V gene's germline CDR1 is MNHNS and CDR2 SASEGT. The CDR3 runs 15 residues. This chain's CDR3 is CASSEIRQGGDTQYF. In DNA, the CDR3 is TGTGCCAGCAGTGAAATTAGGCAGGGCGGAGATACGCAGTATTTT.

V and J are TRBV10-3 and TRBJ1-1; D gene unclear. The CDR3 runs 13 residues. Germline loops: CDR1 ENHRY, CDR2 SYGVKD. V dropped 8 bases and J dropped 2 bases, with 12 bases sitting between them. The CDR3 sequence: CAIALTDNTEAFF. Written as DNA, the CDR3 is TGTGCCATCGCACTGACGGATAACACTGAAGCTTTCTTT.

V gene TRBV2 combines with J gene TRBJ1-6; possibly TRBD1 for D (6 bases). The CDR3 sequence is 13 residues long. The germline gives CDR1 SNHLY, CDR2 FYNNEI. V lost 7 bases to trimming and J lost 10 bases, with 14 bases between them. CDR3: CASIIQGSSPLHF. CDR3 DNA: TGTGCCAGCATTATACAGGGAAGCTCACCCCTCCACTTT.

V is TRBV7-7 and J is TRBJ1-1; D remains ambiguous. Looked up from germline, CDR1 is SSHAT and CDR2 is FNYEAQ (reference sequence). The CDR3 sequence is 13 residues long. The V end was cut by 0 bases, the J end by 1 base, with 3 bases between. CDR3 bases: TGTGCCAGCAGCTTAGCGGCGAACACTGAAGCTTTCTTT. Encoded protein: CASSLAANTEAFF.

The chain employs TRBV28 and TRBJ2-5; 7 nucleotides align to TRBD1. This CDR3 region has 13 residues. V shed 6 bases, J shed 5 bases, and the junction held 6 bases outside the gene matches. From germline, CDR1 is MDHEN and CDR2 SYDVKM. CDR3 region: CASRNDRVETQYF. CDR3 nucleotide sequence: TGTGCCAGCAGGAATGACAGGGTGGAGACCCAGTACTTC.

The CDR3 coding sequence is TGTGCCAGCAGCCCCAACAGGGGTTCCTACGAGCAGTACGTC. This sequence encodes CASSPNRGSYEQYV. J is TRBJ2-7 and V is TRBV11-1, with 7 bases matching TRBD1. The germline gives CDR1 SGHAT, CDR2 FQDESV (reference sequence). J was trimmed by 1 base and V by 5 bases; bases with no gene match: 5. This CDR3 has 14 residues.

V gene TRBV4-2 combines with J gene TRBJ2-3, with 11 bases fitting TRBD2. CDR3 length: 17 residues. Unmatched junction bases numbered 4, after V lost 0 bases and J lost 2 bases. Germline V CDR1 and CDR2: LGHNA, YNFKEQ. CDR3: CASSQEGTSGITDTQYF. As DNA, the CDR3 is TGTGCCAGCAGCCAAGAGGGGACTAGCGGAATCACAGATACGCAGTATTTT.

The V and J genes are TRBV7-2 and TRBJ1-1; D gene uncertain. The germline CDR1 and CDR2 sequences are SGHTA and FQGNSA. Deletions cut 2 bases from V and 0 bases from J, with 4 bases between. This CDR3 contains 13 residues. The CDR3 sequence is CASSLTVNTEAFF. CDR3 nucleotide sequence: TGTGCCAGCAGCTTAACGGTGAACACTGAAGCTTTCTTT.

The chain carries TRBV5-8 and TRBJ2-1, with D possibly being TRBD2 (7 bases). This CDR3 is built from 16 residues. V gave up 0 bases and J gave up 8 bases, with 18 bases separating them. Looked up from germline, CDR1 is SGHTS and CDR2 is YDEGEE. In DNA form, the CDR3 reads TGTGCCAGCAGCTTGGTGGGGGGGCCGGGTTTATATGAGCAGTTCTTC. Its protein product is CASSLVGGPGLYEQFF.